This T cell receptor beta chain was recorded in a study of spatial heterogeneity in lung cancer. Overall study context: Sequences of the beta chain were consistently detected in greater numbers than alpha-chain sequences. The study observed each unique TCR and UMI combination more than ten times on average in raw reads.

This clonotype qualifies as medium-sized. The CDR3 runs 13 residues. The germline V gene encodes CDR1 MNHEY and CDR2 SMNVEV (reference sequence). V was pared by 8 bases and J by 7 bases, with 17 bases between. Documented time point: sample taken at primary tumor resection. Material for sequencing was whole RNA from tumor, nontumor lung or frozen PBMC, left unsorted. TCR cDNA molecules were tagged individually, and each one carried a unique molecular identifier. TCRdb itself ran the 5' RACE reads through MiXCR, one entry per CDR3 protein. The sample lists thousands of distinct CDR3 sequences; around 7.8% were seen once.

Sequences were derived from normal lung tissue next to the tumor, sampled at surgery. The genes are TRBV27 and TRBJ2-5, with D possibly matching TRBD1 (6 bases). The origin of this receptor is a female donor with early-stage non-small cell lung cancer. The CDR3 nucleotides are TGTGCCAGCCGTCCGGTGGGCAGGGGGACCCAGTACTTC. Translating it yields CASRPVGRGTQYF.